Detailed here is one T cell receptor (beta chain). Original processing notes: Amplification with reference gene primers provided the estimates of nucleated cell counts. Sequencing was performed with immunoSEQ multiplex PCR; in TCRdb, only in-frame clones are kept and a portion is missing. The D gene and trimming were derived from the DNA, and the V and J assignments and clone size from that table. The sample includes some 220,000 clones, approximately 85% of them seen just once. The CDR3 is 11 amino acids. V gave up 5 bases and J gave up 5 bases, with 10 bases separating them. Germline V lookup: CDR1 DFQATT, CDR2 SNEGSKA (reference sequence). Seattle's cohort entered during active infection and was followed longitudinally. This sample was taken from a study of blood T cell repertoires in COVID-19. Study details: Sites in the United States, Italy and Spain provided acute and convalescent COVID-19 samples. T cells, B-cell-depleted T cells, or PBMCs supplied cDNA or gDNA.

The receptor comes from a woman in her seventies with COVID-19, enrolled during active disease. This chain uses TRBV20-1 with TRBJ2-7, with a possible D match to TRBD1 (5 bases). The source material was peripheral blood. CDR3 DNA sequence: TGCAGTGCTCCGGACACCGACGAGCAGTACTTC. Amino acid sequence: CSAPDTDEQYF.